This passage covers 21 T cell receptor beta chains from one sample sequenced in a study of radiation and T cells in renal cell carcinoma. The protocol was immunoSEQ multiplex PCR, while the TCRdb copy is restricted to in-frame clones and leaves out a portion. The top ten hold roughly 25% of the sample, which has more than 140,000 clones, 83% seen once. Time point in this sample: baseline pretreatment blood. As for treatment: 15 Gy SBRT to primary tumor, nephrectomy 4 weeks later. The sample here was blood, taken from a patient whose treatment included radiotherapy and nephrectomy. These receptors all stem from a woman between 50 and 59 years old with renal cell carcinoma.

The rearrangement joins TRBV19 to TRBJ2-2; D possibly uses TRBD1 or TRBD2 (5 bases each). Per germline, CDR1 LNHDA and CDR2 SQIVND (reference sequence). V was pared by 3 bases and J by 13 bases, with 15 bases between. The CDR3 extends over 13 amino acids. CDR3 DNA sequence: TGTGCCAGTAGTATCGGGGCCCTCCGGGGGCTGTTTTTT. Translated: CASSIGALRGLFF.

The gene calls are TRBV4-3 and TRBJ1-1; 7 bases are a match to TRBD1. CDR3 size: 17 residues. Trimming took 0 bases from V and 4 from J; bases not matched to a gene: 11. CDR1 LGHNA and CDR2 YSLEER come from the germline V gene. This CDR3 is CASSQDRGVQGGTEAFF. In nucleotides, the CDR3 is TGCGCCAGCAGCCAAGATAGGGGCGTTCAGGGGGGCACTGAAGCTTTCTTT.

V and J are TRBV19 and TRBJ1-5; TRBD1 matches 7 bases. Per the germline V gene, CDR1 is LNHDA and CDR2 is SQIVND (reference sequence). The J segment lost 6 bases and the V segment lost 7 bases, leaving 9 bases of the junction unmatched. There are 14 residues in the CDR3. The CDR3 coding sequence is TGTGCCAGTACACCTGTACAGGGGACTCAGCCCCAGCATTTT. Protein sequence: CASTPVQGTQPQHF. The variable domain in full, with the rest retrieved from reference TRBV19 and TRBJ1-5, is DGGITQSPKYLFRKEGQNVTLSCEQNLNHDAMYWYRQDPGQGLRLIYYSQIVNDFQKGDIAEGYSVSREKKESFPLTVTSAQKNPTAFYLCASTPVQGTQPQHFGDGTRLSIL.

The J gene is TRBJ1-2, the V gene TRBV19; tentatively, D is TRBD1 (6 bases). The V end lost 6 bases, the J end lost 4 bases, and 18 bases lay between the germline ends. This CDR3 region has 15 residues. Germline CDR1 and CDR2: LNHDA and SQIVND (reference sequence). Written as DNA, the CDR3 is TGTGCCAGTAGCCAACAGGGCCCCCTGGGCTATGGCTACACCTTC. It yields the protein CASSQQGPLGYGYTF.

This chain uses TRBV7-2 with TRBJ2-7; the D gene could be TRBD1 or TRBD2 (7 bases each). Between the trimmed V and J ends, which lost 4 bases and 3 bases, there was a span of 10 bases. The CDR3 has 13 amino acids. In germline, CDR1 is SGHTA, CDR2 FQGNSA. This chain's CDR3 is CASSSRGGYEQYF. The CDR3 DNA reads TGTGCCAGCAGCTCCAGGGGGGGCTACGAGCAGTACTTC.

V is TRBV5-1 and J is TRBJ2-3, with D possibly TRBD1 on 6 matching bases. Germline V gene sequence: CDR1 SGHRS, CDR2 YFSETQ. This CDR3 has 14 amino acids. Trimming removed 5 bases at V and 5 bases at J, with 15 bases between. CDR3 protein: CASSMGQGIDTQYF. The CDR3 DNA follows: TGCGCCAGCAGTATGGGGCAGGGGATAGATACGCAGTATTTT.

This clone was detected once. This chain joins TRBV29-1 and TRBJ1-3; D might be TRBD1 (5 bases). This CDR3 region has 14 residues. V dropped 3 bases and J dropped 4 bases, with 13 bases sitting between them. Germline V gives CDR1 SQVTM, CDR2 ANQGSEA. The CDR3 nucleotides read TGCAGCGTTGATGAAGGGGCGCTGGGAAACACCATATATTTT. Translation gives CSVDEGALGNTIYF.

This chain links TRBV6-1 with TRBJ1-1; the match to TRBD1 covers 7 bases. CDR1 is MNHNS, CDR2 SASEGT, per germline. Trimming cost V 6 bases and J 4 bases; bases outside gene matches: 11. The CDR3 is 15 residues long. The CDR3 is CASRDASGQFTEAFF. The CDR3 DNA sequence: TGTGCCAGCAGAGACGCTTCGGGACAGTTCACTGAAGCTTTCTTT.

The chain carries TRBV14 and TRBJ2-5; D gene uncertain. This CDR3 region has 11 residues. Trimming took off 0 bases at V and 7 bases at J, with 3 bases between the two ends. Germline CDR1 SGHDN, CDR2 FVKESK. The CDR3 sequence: CASSQERTQYF. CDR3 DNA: TGTGCCAGCAGCCAAGAGAGGACCCAGTACTTC.

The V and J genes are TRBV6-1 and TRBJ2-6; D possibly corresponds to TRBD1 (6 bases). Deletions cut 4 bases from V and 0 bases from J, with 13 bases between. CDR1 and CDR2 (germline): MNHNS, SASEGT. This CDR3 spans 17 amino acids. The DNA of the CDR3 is TGTGCCAGCAGTGTGGACAGTAGCTCCTCTGGGGCCAACGTCCTGACTTTC. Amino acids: CASSVDSSSSGANVLTF.

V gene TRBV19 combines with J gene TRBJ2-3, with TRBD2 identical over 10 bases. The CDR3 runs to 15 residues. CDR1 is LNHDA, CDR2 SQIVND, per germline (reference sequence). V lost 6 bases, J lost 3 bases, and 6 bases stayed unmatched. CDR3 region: CASRSLAGETDTQYF. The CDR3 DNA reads TGTGCCAGTAGGAGCCTAGCGGGAGAAACAGATACGCAGTATTTT.

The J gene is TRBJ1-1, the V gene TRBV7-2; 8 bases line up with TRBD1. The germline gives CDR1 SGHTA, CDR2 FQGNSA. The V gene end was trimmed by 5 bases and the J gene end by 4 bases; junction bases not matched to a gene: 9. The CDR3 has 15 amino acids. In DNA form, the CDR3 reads TGTGCCAGCAGCCATGCAGGGGGCGCGGGCACTGAAGCTTTCTTT. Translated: CASSHAGGAGTEAFF.

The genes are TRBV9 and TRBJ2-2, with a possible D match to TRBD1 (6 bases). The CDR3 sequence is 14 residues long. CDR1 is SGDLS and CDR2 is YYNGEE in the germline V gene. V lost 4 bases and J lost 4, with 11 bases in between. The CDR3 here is CASSFGGPTGELFF. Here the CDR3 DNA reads TGTGCCAGCAGCTTTGGGGGCCCCACCGGGGAGCTGTTTTTT. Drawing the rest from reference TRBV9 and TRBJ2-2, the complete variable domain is DSGVTQTPKHLITATGQRVTLRCSPRSGDLSVYWYQQSLDQGLQFLIQYYNGEERAKGNILERFSAQQFPDLHSELNLSSLELGDSALYFCASSFGGPTGELFFGEGSRLTVL.

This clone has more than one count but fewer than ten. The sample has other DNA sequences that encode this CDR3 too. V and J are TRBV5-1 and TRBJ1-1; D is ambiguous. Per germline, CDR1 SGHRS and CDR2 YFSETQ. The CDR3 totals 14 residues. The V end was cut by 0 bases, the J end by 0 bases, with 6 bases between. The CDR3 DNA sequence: TGCGCCAGCAGCTTGGGCGGTATGAACACTGAAGCTTTCTTT. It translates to CASSLGGMNTEAFF.

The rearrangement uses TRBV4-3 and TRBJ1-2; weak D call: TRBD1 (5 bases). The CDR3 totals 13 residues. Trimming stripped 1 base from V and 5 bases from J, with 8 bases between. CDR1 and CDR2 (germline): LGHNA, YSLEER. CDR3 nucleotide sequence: TGCGCCAGCAGCCAAGGGGCAGGGTATGGCTACACCTTC. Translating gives CASSQGAGYGYTF.

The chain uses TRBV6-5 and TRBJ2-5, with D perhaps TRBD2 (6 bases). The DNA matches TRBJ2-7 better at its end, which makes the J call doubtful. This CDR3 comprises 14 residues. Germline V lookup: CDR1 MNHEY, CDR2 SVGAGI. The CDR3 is CASSRGAGSYEQYF. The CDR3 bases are TGTGCCAGCAGCCGGGGAGCGGGCTCCTACGAGCAGTACTTC.

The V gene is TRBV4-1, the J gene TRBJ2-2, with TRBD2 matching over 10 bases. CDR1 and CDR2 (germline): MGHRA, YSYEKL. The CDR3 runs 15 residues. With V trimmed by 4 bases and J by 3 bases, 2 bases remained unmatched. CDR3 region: CASSLLAGDTGELFF. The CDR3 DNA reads TGCGCCAGCAGCCTTCTAGCGGGGGACACCGGGGAGCTGTTTTTT.

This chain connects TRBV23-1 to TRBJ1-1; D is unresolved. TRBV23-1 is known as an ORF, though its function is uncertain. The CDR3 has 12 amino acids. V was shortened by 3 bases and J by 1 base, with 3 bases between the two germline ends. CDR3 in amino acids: CASSQSNTEAFF. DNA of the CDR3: TGCGCCAGCAGTCAGTCGAACACTGAAGCTTTCTTT.

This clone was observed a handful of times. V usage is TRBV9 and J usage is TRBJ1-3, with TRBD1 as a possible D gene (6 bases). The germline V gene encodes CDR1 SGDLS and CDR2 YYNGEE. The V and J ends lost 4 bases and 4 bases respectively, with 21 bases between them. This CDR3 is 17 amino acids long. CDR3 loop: CASSPSQTGRVGNTIYF. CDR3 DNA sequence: TGTGCCAGCAGCCCCTCTCAGACAGGACGCGTAGGAAACACCATATATTTT.

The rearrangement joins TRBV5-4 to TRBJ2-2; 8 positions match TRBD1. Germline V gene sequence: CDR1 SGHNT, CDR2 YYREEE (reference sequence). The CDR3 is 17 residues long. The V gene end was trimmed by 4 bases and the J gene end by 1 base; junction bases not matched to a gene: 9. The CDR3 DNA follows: TGTGCCAGCAGCCCCAAACCGGGACAGGAGAACACCGGGGAGCTGTTTTTT. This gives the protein CASSPKPGQENTGELFF.

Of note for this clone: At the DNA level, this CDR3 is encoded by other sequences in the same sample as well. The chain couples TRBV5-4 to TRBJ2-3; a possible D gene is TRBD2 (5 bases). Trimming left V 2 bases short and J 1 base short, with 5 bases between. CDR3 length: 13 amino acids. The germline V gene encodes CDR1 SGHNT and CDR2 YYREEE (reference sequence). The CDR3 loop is CASSLAGTDTQYF. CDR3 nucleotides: TGTGCCAGCAGCTTAGCGGGCACAGATACGCAGTATTTT.